Below, 24 T cell receptor beta chains from the same sample are listed, as sequenced in a study of T cell responses to AZD1222 COVID-19 vaccine (dated by TCRdb to 2020 to 2023). This specimen's time point label, per the study, means: baseline before first vaccination. The library relied on the immunoSEQ multiplex PCR assay. TCRdb retrieved this table from immuneACCESS and kept in-frame rearrangements only. Not all clones are present; in checked studies, unresolved V genes account for under half, and no reason is known for the remainder. This sample is represented by about 60,000 clones; roughly 84% of them were singletons. Roughly 6.6% of the sample rests with the top ten. Specimen: peripheral blood, collected on day 0 of AZD1222 vaccination. The origin of the receptors is an adult in good health.

The chain links TRBV19 to TRBJ2-3; 12 bases are shared with TRBD2. CDR3 length: 16 residues. The germline CDR1 and CDR2 sequences are LNHDA and SQIVND (reference sequence). The junction had 9 bases not matched to a gene; V was cut back by 5 bases and J by 6 bases. The DNA of the CDR3 is TGTGCCAGTAGTTCACTAGCGGGGGGCGGGACGGATACGCAGTATTTT. It translates to CASSSLAGGGTDTQYF.

The chain has TRBV10-3 and TRBJ2-7; tentative D call: TRBD2 (6 bases). Deletions cut 8 bases from V and 1 base from J, with 12 bases between. Germline V CDR1 and CDR2: ENHRY, SYGVKD. This CDR3 is 13 amino acids long. In nucleotides, the CDR3 is TGTGCCATCGGATTAGCGGATTCCTACGAGCAGTACTTC. Its translation is CAIGLADSYEQYF.

Of note for this clone: The sample carries other DNA sequences with the same CDR3. This chain links TRBV5-1 with TRBJ2-6; 10 bases fit TRBD1. Germline V gene lookup returns CDR1 SGHRS and CDR2 YFSETQ. CDR3 length: 16 amino acids. V gave up 3 bases and J gave up 4 bases; unmatched junction bases: 4. The CDR3 DNA reads as TGCGCCAGCAGCTGGACAGGGGGTGGGGGGGCCAACGTCCTGACTTTC. Its protein is CASSWTGGGGANVLTF.

The chain links TRBV5-1 to TRBJ1-5; weak D call: TRBD1 (6 bases). This CDR3 is 14 amino acids long. Deletions cut 4 bases from V and 4 bases from J, with 12 bases between. Germline CDR1 SGHRS, CDR2 YFSETQ. The CDR3 DNA is TGCGCCAGCAGCCTCACAGGGAGTAATCAGCCCCAGCATTTT. This gives the protein CASSLTGSNQPQHF.

This clone was picked up one time. The gene calls are TRBV4-3 and TRBJ1-2; D is possibly TRBD1 (5 bases). The CDR3 is made up of 15 amino acids. V was shortened by 1 base and J by 2 bases, with 11 bases between the two germline ends. Germline values: CDR1 LGHNA, CDR2 YSLEER. The CDR3 reads CASSQGLRGNYGYTF. Here the CDR3 DNA reads TGCGCCAGCAGCCAAGGTCTGAGGGGCAACTATGGCTACACCTTC.

The chain carries TRBV29-1 and TRBJ2-7, with unresolved D. This CDR3 has 11 amino acids. The V gene's germline CDR1 is SQVTM and CDR2 ANQGSEA. V lost 3 bases and J 5 bases, leaving 8 bases between the germline ends. The CDR3 spells CSVETNHEQYF. In DNA form, the CDR3 reads TGCAGCGTTGAGACCAACCACGAGCAGTACTTC.

This chain uses TRBV28 with TRBJ2-7; possibly TRBD2 for D (6 bases). Trimming removed 2 bases at V and 7 bases at J, with 12 bases between. The CDR3 consists of 13 residues. CDR1 is MDHEN and CDR2 is SYDVKM in the germline V gene. This CDR3 is CASSLRRAREQYF. The CDR3 DNA is TGTGCCAGCAGTTTACGGAGGGCTCGTGAGCAGTACTTC.

The chain couples TRBV28 to TRBJ2-2; D not certain. Germline CDR1 is MDHEN and CDR2 is SYDVKM. The CDR3 runs 14 residues. V lost 3 bases and J 6 bases, leaving 11 bases between the germline ends. The CDR3 sequence is CASSLSQVPGELFF. For the CDR3, the DNA is TGTGCCAGCAGTTTGAGCCAGGTCCCCGGGGAGCTGTTTTTT.

The chain has TRBV7-8 and TRBJ2-7, with TRBD2 identical over 11 bases. The germline CDR1 and CDR2 sequences are SGHVS and FQNEAQ. This CDR3 region has 15 residues. V trimming: 3 bases; J trimming: 5 bases; junction bases outside the gene matches: 6. The CDR3 loop is CASSLAGLAAHEQYF. The CDR3 nucleotides are TGTGCCAGCAGCTTGGCGGGACTAGCGGCTCACGAGCAGTACTTC.

This chain links TRBV4-2 with TRBJ2-7; tentatively, D is TRBD1 (6 bases). The CDR3 has 13 residues. The V and J ends lost 1 base and 2 bases respectively, with 6 bases between them. Germline V gene lookup returns CDR1 LGHNA and CDR2 YNFKEQ. CDR3 sequence: CASSQGDTYEQYF. The CDR3 coding sequence is TGTGCCAGCAGCCAAGGGGACACCTACGAGCAGTACTTC.

V gene TRBV18 combines with J gene TRBJ2-3; no reliable D call. CDR3 length equals 13 residues. V shed 0 bases and J shed 0 bases, with 1 base lying between them. Germline assignment: CDR1 KGHSH and CDR2 LQKENI. Here the CDR3 reads CASSPPSTDTQYF. CDR3 DNA: TGTGCCAGCTCACCACCCAGCACAGATACGCAGTATTTT.

The chain recombines TRBV6-6 with TRBJ2-4; the match to TRBD2 covers 13 bases. The CDR3 has 16 amino acids. Trimming at V came to 5 bases and at J to 1 base, leaving 2 bases not matched to a gene. CDR1 and CDR2 (germline): MNHNY, SVGAGI (reference sequence). DNA of the CDR3: TGTGCCAGCAGTGTACTAGCGGGGGGGGCCAAAAACATTCAGTACTTC. This translates into CASSVLAGGAKNIQYF.

V usage is TRBV28 and J usage is TRBJ2-7; weak D call: TRBD1 (6 bases). V was pared by 3 bases and J by 5 bases, with 14 bases between. There are 14 residues in the CDR3. Looked up from germline, CDR1 is MDHEN and CDR2 is SYDVKM. CDR3 in amino acids: CASSFQGLSHEQYF. The CDR3 DNA follows: TGTGCCAGCAGTTTCCAGGGGTTATCCCACGAGCAGTACTTC.

The chain links TRBV7-2 to TRBJ2-7, with 9 positions matching TRBD1. CDR1 is SGHTA, CDR2 FQGNSA, per germline. The CDR3 length is 15 residues. Trimming took 3 bases from V and 3 from J; bases not matched to a gene: 6. CDR3 in amino acids: CASSFELTGGYEQYF. The CDR3, as DNA: TGTGCCAGCAGCTTCGAATTGACAGGGGGCTACGAGCAGTACTTC.

V is TRBV29-1 and J is TRBJ1-1; TRBD1 is a possible D gene (6 bases). Germline V gene data show CDR1 as SQVTM and CDR2 as ANQGSEA. V lost 7 bases to trimming and J lost 5 bases, with 11 bases between them. CDR3 length equals 11 residues. The CDR3 nucleotides read TGCAGCGCCAGAAGGGGGACTGAAGCTTTCTTT. It yields the protein CSARRGTEAFF.

CDR3 coding DNA: TGTGCCAGCAGCTTAGCGAGGGTGCTAGCCCTTCGAGCCGAGCAGTACTTC. Its translation: CASSLARVLALRAEQYF. V usage is TRBV7-8 and J usage is TRBJ2-7, with D possibly being TRBD2 (5 bases). CDR1 and CDR2 (germline): SGHVS, FQNEAQ. Deletions cut 0 bases from V and 6 bases from J, with 21 bases between. CDR3 size: 17 residues.

This clone was found a few times. This chain connects TRBV28 to TRBJ1-5; TRBD1 agrees at 11 bases. Looked up from germline, CDR1 is MDHEN and CDR2 is SYDVKM. Trimming at V came to 5 bases and at J to 8 bases, leaving 8 bases not matched to a gene. The CDR3 totals 15 residues. The DNA for the CDR3 is TGTGCCAGCAGTCGGCGGACAGGGGGCGTTGAGCCCCAGCATTTT. It codes for CASSRRTGGVEPQHF.

V is TRBV28 and J is TRBJ2-1; D gene unclear. The CDR3 length is 17 residues. V lost 3 bases to trimming and J lost 0 bases, with 15 bases between them. Germline V lookup: CDR1 MDHEN, CDR2 SYDVKM. CDR3 sequence reads: CASSFSPTVSSYNEQFF. Written as DNA, the CDR3 is TGTGCCAGCAGTTTCTCGCCAACCGTTAGCTCCTACAATGAGCAGTTCTTC.

V gene TRBV12-3 or TRBV12-4 combines with J gene TRBJ1-1, with D hard to call. The CDR3 is 11 residues long. Trimming took 10 bases from V and 1 from J, leaving 7 bases between them. CDR3 loop: CATEANTEAFF. The DNA for the CDR3 is TGTGCCACCGAGGCGAACACTGAAGCTTTCTTT.

This clone was detected only a few times. V usage is TRBV4-3 and J usage is TRBJ2-7, with D maybe TRBD1 (5 bases). The CDR3 contains 13 residues. Trimming pared 4 bases from V and 3 bases from J, leaving 10 bases between. Germline CDR1 and CDR2: LGHNA and YSLEER. This CDR3 reads CASSLGHHYEQYF. The CDR3 coding sequence is TGCGCCAGCAGCCTCGGACACCACTACGAGCAGTACTTC.

The J gene is TRBJ1-6, the V gene TRBV5-1; TRBD1 matches at 7 bases. CDR3 length equals 15 residues. Germline V gene sequence: CDR1 SGHRS, CDR2 YFSETQ. The V and J ends lost 4 bases and 6 bases, in that order; junction bases with no gene match: 7. In nucleotides, the CDR3 is TGCGCCAGCAGCACGAACCGGGACAGTAATTCACCCCTCCACTTT. It is translated as CASSTNRDSNSPLHF.

The J gene is TRBJ1-2, the V gene TRBV5-6; 9 nucleotides line up with TRBD1. The V gene's germline CDR1 is SGHDT and CDR2 YYEEEE. The CDR3 contains 14 residues. J gave up 6 bases and V 3 bases, and 6 bases lay outside the gene matches. Here the CDR3 reads CASSSGTGLNGYTF. DNA of the CDR3: TGTGCCAGCAGCTCGGGGACAGGGTTGAATGGCTACACCTTC.

The rearrangement joins TRBV19 to TRBJ2-7; TRBD1 matches 7 bases. The CDR3 runs to 12 residues. The junction had 6 bases not matched to a gene; V was cut back by 10 bases and J by 3 bases. The germline CDR1 and CDR2 sequences are LNHDA and SQIVND (reference sequence). In nucleotides, the CDR3 is TGTGCCACTAAACAGGGGAGCTACGAGCAGTACTTC. Encoded protein: CATKQGSYEQYF.

V gene TRBV4-1 combines with J gene TRBJ2-2; D is perhaps TRBD1 (7 bases). Per germline, CDR1 MGHRA and CDR2 YSYEKL. The CDR3 runs 16 residues. Between the trimmed V and J ends, which lost 1 base and 4 bases, there was a span of 13 bases. CDR3 nucleotide sequence: TGCGCCAGCAGCCAAGCGGGCAGGGGGGCCACCGGGGAGCTGTTTTTT. This codes for CASSQAGRGATGELFF.